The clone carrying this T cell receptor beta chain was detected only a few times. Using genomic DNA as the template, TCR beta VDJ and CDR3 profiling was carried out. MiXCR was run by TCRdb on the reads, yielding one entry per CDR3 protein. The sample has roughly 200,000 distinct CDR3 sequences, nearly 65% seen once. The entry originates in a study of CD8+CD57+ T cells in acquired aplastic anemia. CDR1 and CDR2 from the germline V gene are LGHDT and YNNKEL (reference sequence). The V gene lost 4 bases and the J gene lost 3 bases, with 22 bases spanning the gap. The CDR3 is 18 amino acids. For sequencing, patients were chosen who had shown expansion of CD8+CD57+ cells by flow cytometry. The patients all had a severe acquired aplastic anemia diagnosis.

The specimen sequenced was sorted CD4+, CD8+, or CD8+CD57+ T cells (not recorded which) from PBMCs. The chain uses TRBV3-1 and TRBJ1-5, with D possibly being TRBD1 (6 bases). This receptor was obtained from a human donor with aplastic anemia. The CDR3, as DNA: TGTGCCAGCAGCCCGGACCGACCCCCTACAGGGTTCAATCAGCCCCAGCATTTT. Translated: CASSPDRPPTGFNQPQHF.